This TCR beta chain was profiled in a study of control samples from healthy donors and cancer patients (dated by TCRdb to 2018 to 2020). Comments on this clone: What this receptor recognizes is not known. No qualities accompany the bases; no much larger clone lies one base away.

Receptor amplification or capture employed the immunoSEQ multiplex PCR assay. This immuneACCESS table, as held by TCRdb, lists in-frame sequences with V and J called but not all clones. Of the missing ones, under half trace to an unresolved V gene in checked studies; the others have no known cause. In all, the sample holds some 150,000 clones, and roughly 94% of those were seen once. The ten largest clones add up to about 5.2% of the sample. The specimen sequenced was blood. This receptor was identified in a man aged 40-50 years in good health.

CDR3 loop: CASRLMRGSTDTQYF. The nucleotide sequence reads TGTGCCAGTAGGTTGATGCGGGGTAGCACAGATACGCAGTATTTT. The chain is encoded by TRBV19 joined to TRBJ2-3; matching of 6 bases hints at TRBD2 as the D gene. The CDR3 runs 15 amino acids, cysteine and phenylalanine included. The read is trimmed to its CDR3 DNA, 45 bases read in frame from base 1. CDR1 and CDR2 were assigned from the germline V gene (reference sequence) as LNHDA and SQIVND. Relative to germline, V is 6 bases shorter and J is 0 bases shorter, with 13 bases between their ends.